Listed below are T cell receptor beta chains from one sample, sequenced in a study of cytomegalovirus exposure and HLA in healthy donors. The data were produced by immunoSEQ multiplex PCR, yet TCRdb's version contains in-frame clones alone and is incomplete. The sample includes 150,000 to 200,000 clones, approximately 84% of them seen just once. The sample was PBMCs. These receptors were collected from a boy younger than 18 in good health and CMV-seronegative. Both conserved end residues are part of each CDR3. The D gene is left open where the match is weak. Size is omitted from some rows. Given values are once, few, many or a class for expanded clones.

TRBV27	TRBJ2-3	TRBD2	.	TGTGCCAGCAGTTTATCGGGACTAGCGGGAGCCGGGGGCACAGATACGCAGTATTTT	CASSLSGLAGAGGTDTQYF
TRBV5-1	TRBJ2-1	.	.	TGCGCCAGCAGCGTGCAGGTCAGCTCCTACAATGAGCAGTTCTTC	CASSVQVSSYNEQFF
TRBV10-3	TRBJ2-1	TRBD2	.	TGTGCCATCAGTGGGACTAGCGGGAGGGCTGGTGAGCAGTTCTTC	CAISGTSGRAGEQFF
TRBV7-2	TRBJ2-7	TRBD2	.	TGTGCCAGCAGCTTGGGACTAGCGGGGGCCTACGAGCAGTACTTC	CASSLGLAGAYEQYF
TRBV4-3	TRBJ1-4	.	.	TGCGCCAGCAGCCAAGGTCTGGGAGTGCGGGAAAAACTGTTTTTT	CASSQGLGVREKLFF
TRBV28	TRBJ2-3	.	.	TGTGCCAGCAGTTTAACTCTTTCCGCCGTGGATACGCAGTATTTT	CASSLTLSAVDTQYF
TRBV27	TRBJ1-4	.	.	TGTGCCAGCAGTGTCGGGGGGCGTAATGAAAAACTGTTTTTT	CASSVGGRNEKLFF
TRBV18	TRBJ2-7	TRBD2	.	TGTGCCAGCTCACCACTTTCTCCAGGGGCGGGGGGTTACGAGCAGTACTTC	CASSPLSPGAGGYEQYF
TRBV5-1	TRBJ1-5	TRBD1	.	TGCGCCAGCAGCTTGGCCGGGACAGGGGGCGAACCCCAGCATTTT	CASSLAGTGGEPQHF
TRBV25-1	TRBJ1-3	.	.	TGTGCCAGCAGTTCGGGGGTTGGCTCTGGAAACACCATATATTTT	CASSSGVGSGNTIYF
TRBV11-2	TRBJ2-3	TRBD1	.	TGTGCCAGCAGCCCCCTGACAGGGAGCACAGATACGCAGTATTTT	CASSPLTGSTDTQYF
TRBV5-1	TRBJ2-1	TRBD1	.	TGCGCCAGCAGCTTACGGACAGGGCACTACAATGAGCAGTTCTTC	CASSLRTGHYNEQFF
TRBV30	TRBJ2-7	.	once	TGTGCCTGGAACCGGCCTCAAACAGGGACGGCCTACGAGCAGTACTTC	CAWNRPQTGTAYEQYF
TRBV19	TRBJ2-7	.	.	TGTGCCAGTAGTCCCTCGAGGGCTTCCTACGAGCAGTACTTC	CASSPSRASYEQYF
TRBV30	TRBJ1-4	.	.	TGTGCCTGGAGTGTAGGGCAGGGGCTTAATGAAAAACTGTTTTTT	CAWSVGQGLNEKLFF
TRBV9	TRBJ1-2	TRBD1	.	TGTGCCAGCAGCTCCCTGACAGGGAGCTATGGCTACACCTTC	CASSSLTGSYGYTF
TRBV4-2	TRBJ2-7	.	.	TGTGCCAGCAGCCAAGAAACCCCAGCGGGCCTCTCCTACGAGCAGTACTTC	CASSQETPAGLSYEQYF
TRBV5-1	TRBJ2-7	TRBD2	.	TGCGCCAGCAGCCCAGGACTAGCGGAGAGCTACGAGCAGTACTTC	CASSPGLAESYEQYF
TRBV4-1	TRBJ2-2	.	.	TGCGCCAGCAGCCATATATACGGGGAGCTGTTTTTT	CASSHIYGELFF
TRBV28	TRBJ2-7	TRBD1	.	TGTGCCAGCAGCCGGGACAGACACTACGAGCAGTACTTC	CASSRDRHYEQYF
TRBV4-3	TRBJ2-7	TRBD2	.	TGCGCCAGCAGCCAAGTAGTCCAGGGAGGGCTCCCCTACGAGCAGTACTTC	CASSQVVQGGLPYEQYF
TRBV7-2	TRBJ2-1	TRBD2	once	TGTGCCAGCAGCCATAGCGGGAGCTCCTACAATGAGCAGTTCTTC	CASSHSGSSYNEQFF
TRBV5-6	TRBJ1-1	TRBD1	.	TGTGCCAGCAGCCCAGTCGGGACAGCGAACACTGAAGCTTTCTTT	CASSPVGTANTEAFF
TRBV30	TRBJ2-5	.	.	TGTGCCTGGAGTGTTTCAGGGAATCACGAGACCCAGTACTTC	CAWSVSGNHETQYF
TRBV29-1	TRBJ2-2	TRBD2	.	TGCAGCGTTATGGGTCGTAGCGGGGGGTCTCCTAACACCGGGGAGCTGTTTTTT	CSVMGRSGGSPNTGELFF
TRBV4-3	TRBJ2-5	.	.	TGCGCCAGCAGCCAAGATCTCCTCGGGGGAGAGACCCAGTACTTC	CASSQDLLGGETQYF
TRBV7-9	TRBJ1-4	TRBD1	.	TGTGCCAGCAGCAACGACAGGGGGAATGAAAAACTGTTTTTT	CASSNDRGNEKLFF
TRBV6-6	TRBJ2-3	.	.	TGTGCCAGCAGTTGGAACAGGACAGATACGCAGTATTTT	CASSWNRTDTQYF
TRBV9	TRBJ2-1	TRBD2	.	TGTGCCAGTCAGCCTGTGAGCGGGAGGTTCGCGGGTGAGCAGTTCTTC	CASQPVSGRFAGEQFF
TRBV2	TRBJ1-1	.	.	TGTGCCAGCAGTGAGGAAGCGATGAACACTGAAGCTTTCTTT	CASSEEAMNTEAFF
TRBV7-8	TRBJ2-1	.	.	TGTGCCAGCAGCTTATTATCCCCCACAAGTGAGCAGTTCTTC	CASSLLSPTSEQFF
TRBV7-9	TRBJ1-1	TRBD1	.	TGTGCCAGCAGCTCAAGACAGGGGTTCAACACTGAAGCTTTCTTT	CASSSRQGFNTEAFF
TRBV4-1	TRBJ1-2	TRBD1	.	TGCGCCAGCTCACAGGGGCCAAACTATGGCTACACCTTC	CASSQGPNYGYTF
TRBV6-6	TRBJ2-7	.	.	TGTGCCACCCGTCTCCCTAGCCGCTCCTACGAGCAGTACTTC	CATRLPSRSYEQYF
TRBV7-9	TRBJ2-3	TRBD2	.	TGTGCCAGCAGCGCCCTAGCGGGGGGGCCATTTAACAGGGATTTT	CASSALAGGPFNRDF
TRBV6-1	TRBJ2-1	.	.	TGTGCCAGCAGTGAAGTGTACAAGTACAATGAGCAGTTCTTC	CASSEVYKYNEQFF
TRBV11-2	TRBJ1-1	TRBD1	.	TGTGCCAGCAGCTTGACAGGGCGGACTGAAGCTTTCTTT	CASSLTGRTEAFF
TRBV4-1	TRBJ2-7	.	.	TGCGCCAGCAGCCAAGATTTTAGTGGCGGGGGCCTTCTGTCCTACGAGCAGTACTTC	CASSQDFSGGGLLSYEQYF
TRBV5-1	TRBJ1-5	.	.	TGCGCCAGCAGCTTGGATGGCAGGGGCAATCAGCCCCAGCATTTT	CASSLDGRGNQPQHF
TRBV29-1	TRBJ2-5	TRBD1	.	TGCAGCGTTGAAGAGGACAGGGAAGAGACCCAGTACTTC	CSVEEDREETQYF
TRBV9	TRBJ2-5	TRBD2	.	TGTGCCAGCAGCGTAGGAGGTAGCGGGAGGGTACAAGAGACCCAGTACTTC	CASSVGGSGRVQETQYF